The 21 T cell receptor beta chains reported below all come from one sample, sequenced in a study of T cells in women clearing cervical HPV infection. Measured with immunoSEQ multiplex PCR; TCRdb has only the in-frame clones, and not every one. In total, the table holds more than 25,000 clones. Sequenced sample: blood buffy coat. These receptors were collected from a woman aged 18 to 69 with a cervical HPV16 infection that either progressed to CIN3+ or cleared (not recorded which).

Comment on this clone: The read falls 3 residues short of the CDR3 end, and the missing part is taken from the germline J gene. The J gene is TRBJ2-1, the V gene TRBV11-2, with 7 bases matching TRBD1. The CDR3 extends over 13 amino acids. V lost 4 bases, J lost 7 bases, and 4 bases stayed unmatched. The germline V gene has CDR1 SGHAT and CDR2 FQNNGV. The sequenced CDR3 bases are TGTGCCAGCAGCTCCGGGACAGTGAATGAG. Translating it yields CASSSGTVNE. The whole CDR3 is CASSSGTVNEQFF.

Remarks on this clone: One junction end disagrees with the germline gene, perhaps due to a read error. The read finishes 3 residues shy of the CDR3 end, and the germline J gene is used to complete it. The same CDR3 also results from other DNA sequences found in this sample. The chain uses TRBV10-3 and TRBJ1-3; TRBD1 is a possible D gene (5 bases). The CDR3 has 13 amino acids. Germline V CDR1 and CDR2: ENHRY, SYGVKD. The CDR3 spells CASSGSSGNTIYF. The CDR3 DNA, read in part, is TGTGCCTCCTCAGGGAGCTCTGGAAACACA.

On this clone: The read falls 3 residues short of the CDR3 end, and the missing part is taken from the germline J gene. The rearrangement uses TRBV13 and TRBJ1-3; no definite D call. CDR1 PRHDT and CDR2 FYEKMQ come from the germline V gene (reference sequence). The ends were cut back, 4 bases at V and 4 bases at J, with 23 bases in the middle. The CDR3 covers 18 residues. CDR3 sequence reads: CASSSRQGQVSSGNTIYF. The covered CDR3 bases are TGTGCCAGCAGCTCCCGTCAAGGCCAAGTTTCGTCGGGAAACACC.

About this clone: The CDR3 extends 3 residues past the end of the read, so its final part is completed from the germline J gene. V is TRBV5-4 and J is TRBJ1-1; a weak D match, TRBD1 (5 bases). The CDR3 totals 14 residues. The V end lost 1 base, the J end lost 4 bases, and 11 bases lay between the germline ends. From germline, CDR1 is SGHNT and CDR2 YYREEE (reference sequence). This CDR3 reads CASSLSDRGTEAFF. The covered CDR3 bases are TGTGCCAGCAGCTTGTCAGACAGAGGCACTGAA. Using reference TRBV5-4 and TRBJ1-1 for the parts outside the CDR3, the full variable domain is ETGVTQSPTHLIKTRGQQVTLRCSSQSGHNTVSWYQQALGQGPQFIFQYYREEENGRGNFPPRFSGLQFPNYSSELNVNALELDDSALYLCASSLSDRGTEAFFGQGTRLTVV.

Concerning this clone itself: The CDR3 is cut off 3 residues early in the read; its end comes from the germline J gene. This sequence joins TRBV2 and TRBJ2-5; TRBD1 matches 7 bases. Germline CDR1 SNHLY, CDR2 FYNNEI. This CDR3 has 14 amino acids. V lost 1 base, J lost 7 bases, and 6 bases stayed unmatched. The CDR3 sequence: CASSEGGRGRTQYF. The CDR3 bases that were read are TGTGCCAGCAGTGAAGGGGGCAGGGGGAGGACC.

As regards this clone: The DNA ends 3 residues before the CDR3 does, and the rest of the CDR3 is filled in from the germline J gene. J is TRBJ1-5 and V is TRBV20-1; 10 bases match TRBD1. The V gene's germline CDR1 is DFQATT and CDR2 SNEGSKA (reference sequence). Unmatched junction bases numbered 8, after V lost 6 bases and J lost 3 bases. This CDR3 has 15 amino acids. The CDR3 region is CSAEIGTGDNQPQHF. The sequenced CDR3 bases are TGCAGTGCGGAGATAGGGACAGGGGACAATCAGCCC.

Comment on this clone: Sequencing ends 3 residues short of the CDR3 end; the germline J gene provides the rest. The V and J genes are TRBV6-2 or TRBV6-3 and TRBJ2-3, with 12 bases matching TRBD1. The CDR3 has 15 residues. CDR1 is MNHEY, CDR2 SVGEGT, per germline. CDR3 in amino acids: CASSQGQGANQPQYF. The DNA read from the CDR3 is TGTGCCAGCAGTCAGGGACAGGGGGCGAATCAGCCG.

Notes on this clone: Coverage ceases 3 residues before the CDR3 finishes, and the germline J gene fills in the end. The chain is built from TRBV14 and TRBJ1-2, with a tentative D call TRBD1 (5 bases). CDR1 is SGHDN, CDR2 FVKESK, per germline. The CDR3 length is 12 residues. The chain's CDR3 is CASSYGQYDYTF. CDR3 bases read: TGTGCCAGCAGCTACGGACAATACGAC. Variable domain in full (rest from reference TRBV14 and TRBJ1-2): EAGVTQFPSHSVIEKGQTVTLRCDPISGHDNLYWYRRVMGKEIKFLLHFVKESKQDESGMPNNRFLAERTGGTYSTLKVQPAELEDSGVYFCASSYGQYDYTFGSGTRLTVV.

Turning to this clone: Sequencing ends 3 residues short of the CDR3 end; the germline J gene provides the rest. The rearrangement links TRBV4-1 to TRBJ2-3; 8 positions agree with TRBD2. Trimming took 0 bases from V and 5 from J; bases not matched to a gene: 10. This CDR3 contains 17 residues. CDR1 is MGHRA, CDR2 YSYEKL, per germline. The part of the CDR3 DNA that was read is TGCGCCAGCAGCCAAGAACTTGGCGGGAGGAGTGGAGATACG. Encoded protein: CASSQELGGRSGDT. The entire CDR3 protein reads CASSQELGGRSGDTQYF.

Note on this clone: The read terminates 3 residues ahead of where the CDR3 ends, so the germline J gene completes it. This sequence joins TRBV6-1 and TRBJ2-2, with 7 bases matching TRBD1. This CDR3 comprises 16 residues. The V gene's germline CDR1 is MNHNS and CDR2 SASEGT. The CDR3 DNA, read in part, is TGTGCCAGCAGTGAGGGTGACAGGGCTGGGGCCAACGTG. Translating gives CASSEGDRAGANV. The full CDR3 sequence reads CASSEGDRAGANVLFF.

Concerning this clone itself: The observed sequence ends 3 residues before the CDR3 terminus, with the missing tail filled in from the germline J gene. The chain joins TRBV7-9 to TRBJ1-1; D gene uncertain. The CDR3 consists of 15 residues. The germline V gene encodes CDR1 SEHNR and CDR2 FQNEAQ (reference sequence). CDR3 DNA (partial): TGTGCCAGCAGCTCGACTAGCGGGAGCCCCTACGAG. This translates into CASSSTSGSPYE. The full CDR3 protein reads CASSSTSGSPYEAFF.

A note on this clone: The sequence runs out 3 residues before the end of the CDR3; the remainder is reconstructed from the germline J gene. The J gene is TRBJ1-4, the V gene TRBV20-1; no reliable D call. Looked up from germline, CDR1 is DFQATT and CDR2 is SNEGSKA (reference sequence). V shed 7 bases and J shed 6 bases, with 6 bases lying between them. CDR3 length equals 10 residues. The sequenced CDR3 bases are TGCAGTGTCCAGGATGAAAAA. Residues: CSVQDEK. In full, the CDR3 reads CSVQDEKLFF.

In the case of this clone: The CDR3 end is not reached by the read, which stops 3 residues before it; the germline J gene fills it in. The rearrangement joins TRBV19 to TRBJ2-2; 9 bases are shared with TRBD2. Germline trimming cut 6 bases from V and 6 bases from J; bases unmatched to any gene: 8. This CDR3 contains 15 residues. Germline V gene data show CDR1 as LNHDA and CDR2 as SQIVND (reference sequence). The sequenced CDR3 bases are TGTGCCAGTAGGATTGGTAGCGGGGGATCCGGGGAG. Translated, it gives CASRIGSGGSGE. The CDR3 in full is CASRIGSGGSGELFF.

The covered CDR3 bases are TGTGCCAGCAGTCTATCCGGGGAG. It specifies CASSLSGE. The full CDR3 protein reads CASSLSGELFF. The rearrangement joins TRBV12-3 or TRBV12-4 to TRBJ2-2; no clear D gene. The read halts 3 residues ahead of the CDR3 end, with the missing end drawn from the germline J gene. The ends were cut back, 5 bases at V and 6 bases at J, with 4 bases in the middle. CDR3 length: 11 amino acids.

The sequenced part of the CDR3 DNA is TGTGCCAGCTCACCACCTCCCGGGCGGAACTCTGGGGCCAACGTG. It is translated as CASSPPPGRNSGANV. Given in full, the CDR3 is CASSPPPGRNSGANVLFF. The chain has TRBV18 and TRBJ2-2; the D gene is possibly TRBD1 (5 bases). The read is 3 residues too short to cover the CDR3 end, so that end is filled in from the germline J gene. CDR1 KGHSH and CDR2 LQKENI come from the germline V gene. The CDR3 totals 18 residues.

As regards this clone: The CDR3 goes on 3 residues after the read ends, and that part is filled in from the germline J gene. V and J are TRBV19 and TRBJ2-3; TRBD1 matches at 9 bases. This CDR3 region has 15 residues. Losses at the gene ends were 6 bases for V and 1 base for J; bases not matched to a gene: 5. Looked up from germline, CDR1 is LNHDA and CDR2 is SQIVND (reference sequence). This CDR3 is CASRTRDRGTDTQYF. The CDR3 DNA, read in part, is TGTGCCAGTAGAACCCGGGACAGGGGCACAGATACG.

A remark on this clone: The read finishes 3 residues shy of the CDR3 end, and the germline J gene is used to complete it. This chain uses TRBV4-1 with TRBJ1-1; a possible D gene is TRBD1 (5 bases). The CDR3 is made up of 15 amino acids. In germline, CDR1 is MGHRA, CDR2 YSYEKL. The V and J ends lost 5 bases and 4 bases respectively, with 17 bases between them. CDR3 protein: CASSTAGPGGTEAFF. CDR3 DNA (partial): TGCGCCAGCAGCACAGCCGGGCCCGGGGGCACTGAA.

In regard to this clone: With the read ending 3 residues before the CDR3 end, the germline J gene is used to fill in that end. The chain joins TRBV4-2 to TRBJ2-3, with a possible D match to TRBD2 (7 bases). This CDR3 has 15 residues. Per the germline V gene, CDR1 is LGHNA and CDR2 is YNFKEQ. With 0 bases removed from V and 6 bases from J, the gap between germline ends came to 13 bases. CDR3 DNA (partial): TGTGCCAGCAGCCAAGAGGGGGGGGGCGAGGATACG. Protein sequence: CASSQEGGGEDT. In full, the CDR3 is CASSQEGGGEDTQYF.

A note on this clone: Coverage ceases 3 residues before the CDR3 finishes, and the germline J gene fills in the end. The V gene is TRBV7-3, the J gene TRBJ2-7; 10 nucleotides match TRBD1. The CDR3 covers 14 residues. From germline, CDR1 is SGHTA and CDR2 FQGTGA. With 5 bases clipped from V and 6 bases from J, the junction kept 7 bases outside the gene matches. The CDR3 loop is CASSPRQGAGEQYF. The covered CDR3 bases are TGTGCCAGCAGCCCTCGACAGGGGGCAGGCGAG.

In the case of this clone: The sequenced fragment ends 3 residues before the CDR3 boundary, so the rest is inferred from the germline J gene. This chain uses TRBV20-1 with TRBJ1-1, with D possibly matching TRBD1 (6 bases). This CDR3 region has 14 residues. V gave up 6 bases and J gave up 5 bases, with 19 bases separating them. Germline V gene lookup returns CDR1 DFQATT and CDR2 SNEGSKA (reference sequence). The chain's CDR3 is CSAPQAGGRTEAFF. Partial CDR3 DNA: TGCAGTGCCCCCCAGGCGGGGGGGCGGACTGAA.

A word on this clone: The read ends 3 residues shy of where the CDR3 ends; the end is completed using the germline J gene. The rearrangement links TRBV5-1 to TRBJ1-1, with 8 bases lining up with TRBD1. CDR1 is SGHRS and CDR2 is YFSETQ in the germline V gene. The J segment lost 7 bases and the V segment lost 0 bases, leaving 2 bases of the junction unmatched. This CDR3 is built from 13 residues. CDR3 region: CASSLGTGFEAFF. CDR3 DNA, as far as it was read: TGCGCCAGCAGCTTGGGGACAGGGTTTGAA.